A single sample gave rise to the 29 T cell receptor beta chains below, sequenced in a study of cytomegalovirus exposure and HLA in healthy donors. PCR was performed using 60 Vbeta and 13 Jbeta primers. The data were produced by immunoSEQ multiplex PCR, yet TCRdb's version contains in-frame clones alone and is incomplete. The sample includes about 130,000 clones, roughly 9.6% seen only once; the top ten take around 7%. Sequenced material: PBMCs. These receptors were collected from a woman in her forties in good health and CMV-seropositive.

The gene calls are TRBV5-5 and TRBJ2-7; the D gene is possibly TRBD1 (5 bases). The CDR3 consists of 13 residues. Germline V gene lookup returns CDR1 SGHKS and CDR2 YYEKEE (reference sequence). Between the trimmed V and J ends, which lost 3 bases and 6 bases, there was a span of 13 bases. The CDR3 loop is CASSWQGFSEQYF. CDR3 DNA: TGTGCCAGCAGCTGGCAGGGTTTTAGCGAGCAGTACTTC.

The chain employs TRBV5-4 and TRBJ1-1, with unresolved D. Deletions cut 0 bases from V and 4 bases from J, with 13 bases between. Germline CDR1 reads SGHNT; CDR2 reads YYREEE (reference sequence). This CDR3 has 15 amino acids. The CDR3 loop is CASSLDDGGATEAFF. The CDR3 coding sequence is TGTGCCAGCAGCTTGGACGACGGAGGCGCCACTGAAGCTTTCTTT.

This clone was counted ten times or more. The chain carries TRBV15 and TRBJ2-1; 8 positions agree with TRBD2. The CDR3 runs 14 residues. The V and J ends lost 8 bases and 4 bases, in that order; junction bases with no gene match: 7. Looked up from germline, CDR1 is LNHNV and CDR2 is YYDKDF (reference sequence). The CDR3 reads CATSGGQDYNEQFF. The DNA for the CDR3 is TGTGCCACCTCGGGGGGGCAAGATTACAATGAGCAGTTCTTC.

The J gene is TRBJ2-7, the V gene TRBV7-2; 10 bases fit TRBD1. The V gene end was trimmed by 3 bases and the J gene end by 0 bases; junction bases not matched to a gene: 5. CDR1 is SGHTA, CDR2 FQGNSA, per germline. The CDR3 runs to 16 residues. The CDR3 sequence: CASSLPDRGSSYEQYF. In DNA, the CDR3 is TGTGCCAGCAGCTTGCCGGACAGGGGGAGCTCCTACGAGCAGTACTTC.

This chain joins TRBV27 and TRBJ1-4, with 10 bases matching TRBD1. Germline V gene sequence: CDR1 MNHEY, CDR2 SMNVEV (reference sequence). V lost 5 bases, J lost 10 bases, and 7 bases stayed unmatched. This CDR3 has 14 residues. This chain's CDR3 is CASSPYRDRGKLFF. The DNA for the CDR3 is TGTGCCAGCAGTCCATACCGGGACAGGGGAAAACTGTTTTTT.

This clone has more than one count but fewer than ten. V and J are TRBV6-1 and TRBJ2-5, with 15 bases aligning to TRBD2. The CDR3 is 15 residues long. J lost 7 bases, V lost 3 bases, and 3 bases had no gene match. CDR1 is MNHNS and CDR2 is SASEGT in the germline V gene. CDR3 amino acids: CASSDLGLAGGTQYF. The CDR3 DNA sequence: TGTGCCAGCAGTGATTTGGGACTAGCGGGGGGGACCCAGTACTTC.

The chain joins TRBV5-4 to TRBJ2-1; 12 positions match TRBD2. Germline V gene sequence: CDR1 SGHNT, CDR2 YYREEE (reference sequence). The CDR3 length is 20 residues. V was clipped by 3 bases and J by 4 bases; unmatched bases: 17. CDR3 protein: CASSSPGLAGQSSGYNEQFF. DNA of the CDR3: TGTGCCAGCAGCTCCCCGGGACTAGCGGGTCAATCCTCAGGGTACAATGAGCAGTTCTTC.

This clone occurred a few times. V gene TRBV9 combines with J gene TRBJ1-6; a possible D gene is TRBD1 (5 bases). The ends were cut back, 1 base at V and 2 bases at J, with 10 bases in the middle. The CDR3 spans 16 residues. The germline V gene has CDR1 SGDLS and CDR2 YYNGEE. The CDR3: CASSVTGVAYNSPLHF. As DNA, the CDR3 is TGTGCCAGCAGCGTAACGGGGGTGGCCTATAATTCACCCCTCCACTTT.

This sequence joins TRBV2 and TRBJ1-1; 8 positions match TRBD1. Germline V gene lookup returns CDR1 SNHLY and CDR2 FYNNEI. V was clipped by 6 bases and J by 1 base; unmatched bases: 16. The CDR3 covers 18 residues. This chain's CDR3 is CASSRDRTRGTQNTEAFF. The CDR3 DNA reads TGTGCCAGCAGCCGGGACAGGACAAGGGGGACCCAGAACACTGAAGCTTTCTTT.

This clone was observed a few times. The V call is TRBV5-6, the J call TRBJ1-2; no clear D gene. This CDR3 has 12 amino acids. The germline CDR1 and CDR2 sequences are SGHDT and YYEEEE. The ends were cut back, 0 bases at V and 9 bases at J, with 9 bases in the middle. The CDR3 DNA follows: TGTGCCAGCAGCTTGGATGCGGTAAGCTACACCTTC. Protein: CASSLDAVSYTF.

This chain uses TRBV7-2 with TRBJ1-6, with a tentative D call TRBD1 (5 bases). Germline lookup yields CDR1 SGHTA and CDR2 FQGNSA. Trimming took 3 bases from V and 9 from J, leaving 6 bases between them. The CDR3 contains 12 residues. The CDR3 DNA reads as TGTGCCAGCAGCTTTCAGGGTTCACCCCTCCACTTT. Protein: CASSFQGSPLHF.

The rearrangement links TRBV11-3 to TRBJ1-2; 7 nucleotides line up with TRBD1. CDR1 and CDR2 (germline): SGHNT, YENEEA. The CDR3 spans 14 residues. V lost 3 bases and J lost 5; bases outside the gene matches: 6. The CDR3 DNA reads TGTGCCAGCAGCTTTCCCGGACAGGATTATGGCTACACCTTC. Its translation: CASSFPGQDYGYTF.

This clone showed up just a few times. J is TRBJ2-5 and V is TRBV7-8, with TRBD2 matching 13 bases. The CDR3 consists of 18 residues. Per the germline V gene, CDR1 is SGHVS and CDR2 is FQNEAQ. J lost 1 base, V lost 3 bases, and 8 bases had no gene match. CDR3 loop: CASSFGLAGVTVQETQYF. In nucleotides, the CDR3 is TGTGCCAGCAGCTTCGGACTAGCGGGGGTTACCGTCCAAGAGACCCAGTACTTC.

This clone has more than one count but fewer than ten. This chain connects TRBV4-2 to TRBJ2-2, with a possible D match to TRBD1 (6 bases). Germline values: CDR1 LGHNA, CDR2 YNFKEQ. This CDR3 contains 16 residues. V was pared by 5 bases and J by 0 bases, with 13 bases between. In DNA form, the CDR3 reads TGTGCCAGCAGCAGAGCCGGGACATCGAACACCGGGGAGCTGTTTTTT. Translated: CASSRAGTSNTGELFF.

This clone has a handful of counts. The V call is TRBV7-9, the J call TRBJ1-6; D is uncertain. Germline CDR1 reads SEHNR; CDR2 reads FQNEAQ (reference sequence). CDR3 length: 14 residues. The V end was cut by 1 base, the J end by 7 bases, with 8 bases between. The CDR3 region is CASSLGGDNSPLHF. The CDR3 nucleotides read TGTGCCAGCAGCTTAGGGGGAGACAATTCACCCCTCCACTTT.

This clone appeared a few times. The chain carries TRBV5-6 and TRBJ1-2; 7 bases are shared with TRBD1. V lost 4 bases, J lost 4 bases, and 4 bases stayed unmatched. The CDR3 length is 13 residues. In germline, CDR1 is SGHDT, CDR2 YYEEEE. CDR3 DNA: TGTGCCAGCAGCCTCGGACAGGTCTATGGCTACACCTTC. This sequence encodes CASSLGQVYGYTF.

In its sample, this clone was seen a few times. The V and J genes are TRBV6-5 and TRBJ2-1, with a tentative D call TRBD1 (6 bases). The CDR3 sequence is 13 residues long. Germline lookup yields CDR1 MNHEY and CDR2 SVGAGI. Trimming pared 6 bases from V and 4 bases from J, leaving 10 bases between. This chain's CDR3 is CASRGGQYNEQFF. Written as DNA, the CDR3 is TGTGCCAGCAGGGGCGGACAGTACAATGAGCAGTTCTTC.

V is TRBV19 and J is TRBJ1-2; no firm D call. The V end was cut by 6 bases, the J end by 0 bases, with 17 bases between. The CDR3 length is 16 residues. CDR1 and CDR2 from the germline V gene are LNHDA and SQIVND (reference sequence). This CDR3 is CASRGIFRDANYGYTF. In nucleotides, the CDR3 is TGTGCCAGTAGGGGGATCTTTCGGGATGCTAACTATGGCTACACCTTC.

This clone was recorded at least ten times. The chain carries TRBV6-5 and TRBJ2-3; TRBD1 aligns across 11 bases. CDR3 length: 15 residues. The V segment lost 6 bases and the J segment 6 bases; nucleotides outside the gene matches: 8. Germline V gene lookup returns CDR1 MNHEY and CDR2 SVGAGI. The CDR3 protein is CASREPGTGGDTQYF. The CDR3 DNA sequence: TGTGCCAGCAGGGAACCCGGGACAGGGGGTGATACGCAGTATTTT.

This clone was observed a few times. V and J are TRBV7-3 and TRBJ2-1; TRBD2 might be the D (7 bases). CDR3 length: 15 amino acids. The V and J ends lost 3 bases and 4 bases respectively, with 13 bases between them. The germline gives CDR1 SGHTA, CDR2 FQGTGA. CDR3 amino acids: CASSFTGGPYNEQFF. Here the CDR3 DNA reads TGTGCCAGCAGCTTTACGGGGGGCCCTTACAATGAGCAGTTCTTC. The variable domain in full, with the rest retrieved from reference TRBV7-3 and TRBJ2-1, is GAGVSQTPSNKVTEKGKYVELRCDPISGHTALYWYRQSLGQGPEFLIYFQGTGAADDSGLPNDRFFAVRPEGSVSTLKIQRTERGDSAVYLCASSFTGGPYNEQFFGPGTRLTVL.

The chain joins TRBV29-1 to TRBJ2-7, with 13 bases lining up with TRBD2. After removal of 7 bases from V and 7 bases from J, the junction contained 7 bases not matched to a gene. Germline V lookup: CDR1 SQVTM, CDR2 ANQGSEA. The CDR3 covers 13 residues. Here the CDR3 reads CSAWTSGGGEQYF. The CDR3 bases are TGCAGCGCCTGGACTAGCGGGGGAGGTGAGCAGTACTTC.

This clone was observed a few times. This sequence joins TRBV2 and TRBJ2-7, with D perhaps matching TRBD1 (6 bases). V was cut by 3 bases and J by 7 bases, with 10 bases left in between. The CDR3 contains 12 residues. Germline-derived CDR1 and CDR2 are SNHLY and FYNNEI. CDR3 coding DNA: TGTGCCAGCAGTGACAGGGGCGGGGAGCAGTACTTC. This encodes CASSDRGGEQYF.

The genes are TRBV19 and TRBJ2-3, with 12 bases matching TRBD2. Germline assignment: CDR1 LNHDA and CDR2 SQIVND (reference sequence). The CDR3 runs 16 residues. V lost 5 bases to trimming and J lost 3 bases; unmatched junction nucleotides: 6. CDR3 protein: CASSAGLAGRTDTQYF. CDR3 sequence (DNA): TGTGCCAGTAGTGCTGGACTAGCGGGGAGGACAGATACGCAGTATTTT.

This clone was picked up a small number of times. This chain links TRBV28 with TRBJ2-2; 10 positions agree with TRBD1. Trimming at V came to 5 bases and at J to 0 bases, leaving 6 bases not matched to a gene. The CDR3 contains 17 residues. Per germline, CDR1 MDHEN and CDR2 SYDVKM. In DNA, the CDR3 is TGTGCCAGCAGTGTAAGACAGGGGGCGGCGAACACCGGGGAGCTGTTTTTT. Amino acids: CASSVRQGAANTGELFF.

The rearrangement uses TRBV10-3 and TRBJ2-2, with D possibly being TRBD1 (6 bases). The germline gives CDR1 ENHRY, CDR2 SYGVKD. The CDR3 totals 15 residues. Deletions cut 5 bases from V and 2 bases from J, with 12 bases between. This CDR3 is CAISRLQGNTGELFF. The CDR3 DNA reads TGTGCCATCAGTAGATTACAGGGTAACACCGGGGAGCTGTTTTTT.

V and J are TRBV5-1 and TRBJ2-5; D is unresolved. Per the germline V gene, CDR1 is SGHRS and CDR2 is YFSETQ. Trimming stripped 2 bases from V and 2 bases from J, with 10 bases between. CDR3 length: 14 amino acids. This CDR3 reads CASSFFTLQETQYF. CDR3 nucleotides: TGCGCCAGCAGCTTTTTTACCCTACAAGAGACCCAGTACTTC.

In this sample, this clone turned up many times. In DNA form, the CDR3 reads TGCGCCAGCAGCCAAGATCTGTACAGCTCCTACGAGCAGTACTTC. Translating gives CASSQDLYSSYEQYF. The rearrangement joins TRBV4-1 to TRBJ2-7; no reliable D call. Per germline, CDR1 MGHRA and CDR2 YSYEKL. This CDR3 has 15 residues. Trimming removed 0 bases at V and 0 bases at J, with 9 bases between.

The rearrangement joins TRBV5-6 to TRBJ2-7; 12 bases match TRBD2. V was pared by 4 bases and J by 4 bases, with 12 bases of the junction left unmatched. Germline V gene sequence: CDR1 SGHDT, CDR2 YYEEEE. There are 17 residues in the CDR3. CDR3 DNA: TGTGCCAGCAGCGCCATGCTAGCGGGGGGGCCTGGGTACGAGCAGTACTTC. It yields the protein CASSAMLAGGPGYEQYF.

The CDR3 sequence is CASSRGGWGNTEAFF. The CDR3 bases are TGTGCCAGCAGCCGGGGAGGTTGGGGGAACACTGAAGCTTTCTTT. The V call is TRBV5-4, the J call TRBJ1-1; D gene uncertain. V lost 4 bases and J lost 1, with 14 bases in between. Germline CDR1 SGHNT, CDR2 YYREEE (reference sequence). The CDR3 spans 15 residues.